This T cell receptor (beta chain) was observed in a study of blood T cells in healthy people across ages. General study points: Per-million-T-cell TCR beta diversity fell roughly linearly with age.

About this clonotype: Antigen: not known.

Primers used in a second PCR of about 7 to 11 cycles were a sample-barcoded 5' primer and a J-beta primer mix. Every cDNA was tagged by a template-switch adaptor with 12 random nucleotides. TCRdb fed the 5' RACE reads into MiXCR, producing one record per CDR3 protein. Found here are about 640,000 distinct CDR3 sequences, around three fifths of them singletons; the top ten hold more than 35%. The study isolated at least 7 million PBMCs from each sample. The sequencing input was blood. The TCR comes from a man in his sixties in good health.

For the CDR3, the DNA is TGTGCCAGCAGCTTAGGCGGGGCCAGGAACACTGAAGCTTTCTTT. This codes for CASSLGGARNTEAFF. V gene TRBV7-9 combines with J gene TRBJ1-1; D might be TRBD1 (5 bases). V gave up 1 base and J gave up 1 base, with 10 bases separating them. CDR3 length equals 15 residues. Germline V gene sequence: CDR1 SEHNR, CDR2 FQNEAQ (reference sequence).